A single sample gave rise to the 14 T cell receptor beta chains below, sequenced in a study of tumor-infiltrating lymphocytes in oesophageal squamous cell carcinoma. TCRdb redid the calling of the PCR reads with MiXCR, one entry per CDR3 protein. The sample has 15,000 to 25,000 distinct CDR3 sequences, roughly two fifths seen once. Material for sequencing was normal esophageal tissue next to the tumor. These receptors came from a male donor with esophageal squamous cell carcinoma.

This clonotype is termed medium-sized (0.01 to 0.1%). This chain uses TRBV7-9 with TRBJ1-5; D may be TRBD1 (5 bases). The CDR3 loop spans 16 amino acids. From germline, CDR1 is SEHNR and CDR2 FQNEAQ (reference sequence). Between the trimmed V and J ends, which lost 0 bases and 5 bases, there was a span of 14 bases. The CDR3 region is CASSLAPGGVDQPQHF. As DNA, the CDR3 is TGTGCCAGCAGCTTAGCCCCTGGGGGGGTCGATCAGCCCCAGCATTTT.

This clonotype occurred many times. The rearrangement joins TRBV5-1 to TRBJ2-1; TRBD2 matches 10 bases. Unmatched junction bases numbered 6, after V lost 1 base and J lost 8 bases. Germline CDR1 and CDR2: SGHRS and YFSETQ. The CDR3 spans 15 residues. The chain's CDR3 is CASSLLAGVVHEQFF. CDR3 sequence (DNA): TGCGCCAGCAGCTTGCTAGCGGGAGTTGTACATGAGCAGTTCTTC.

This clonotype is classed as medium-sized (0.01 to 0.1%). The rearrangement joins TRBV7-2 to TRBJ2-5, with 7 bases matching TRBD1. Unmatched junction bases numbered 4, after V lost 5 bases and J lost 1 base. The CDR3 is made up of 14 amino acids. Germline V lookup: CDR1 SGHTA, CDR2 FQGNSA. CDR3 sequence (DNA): TGTGCCAGCAGCAGGTGGACAGGCCAAGAGACCCAGTACTTC. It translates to CASSRWTGQETQYF.

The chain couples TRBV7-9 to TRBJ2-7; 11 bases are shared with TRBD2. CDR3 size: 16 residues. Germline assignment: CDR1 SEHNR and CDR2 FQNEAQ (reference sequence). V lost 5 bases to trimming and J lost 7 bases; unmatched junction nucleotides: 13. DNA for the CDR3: TGTGCCAGCAGCCCCTCACTAGCGGGGGCCACCAATGAGCAGTACTTC. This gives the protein CASSPSLAGATNEQYF.

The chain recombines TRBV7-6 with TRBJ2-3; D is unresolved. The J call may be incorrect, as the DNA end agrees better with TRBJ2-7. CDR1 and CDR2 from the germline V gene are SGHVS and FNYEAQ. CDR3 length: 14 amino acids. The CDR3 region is CASSPQMGGHEQYF. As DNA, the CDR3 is TGTGCCAGCAGCCCTCAGATGGGCGGACACGAGCAGTACTTC.

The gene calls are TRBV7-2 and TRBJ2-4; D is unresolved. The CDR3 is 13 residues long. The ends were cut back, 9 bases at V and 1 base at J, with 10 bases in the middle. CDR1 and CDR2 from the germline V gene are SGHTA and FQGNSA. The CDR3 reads CARYDTAKNIQYF. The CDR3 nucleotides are TGTGCCAGATACGACACCGCCAAAAACATTCAGTACTTC.

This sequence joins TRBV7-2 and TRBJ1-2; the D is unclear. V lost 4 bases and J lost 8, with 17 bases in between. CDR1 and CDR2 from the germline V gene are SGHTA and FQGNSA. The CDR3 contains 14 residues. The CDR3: CASSSDYTIAGYTF. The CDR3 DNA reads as TGTGCCAGCAGCTCCGACTATACGATAGCGGGCTACACCTTC.

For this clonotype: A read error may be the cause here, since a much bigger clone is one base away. Written as DNA, the CDR3 is TGTGCCATCAGCCCCCAGAGTTCGGATGGGCATATCTACAATGAGCAGTACTTC. It specifies CAISPQSSDGHIYNEQYF. The chain has TRBV10-3 and TRBJ2-5, with no clear D. The germline V gene encodes CDR1 ENHRY and CDR2 SYGVKD. Trimming cost V 6 bases and J 11 bases, with 34 bases left between them. The CDR3 consists of 18 residues.

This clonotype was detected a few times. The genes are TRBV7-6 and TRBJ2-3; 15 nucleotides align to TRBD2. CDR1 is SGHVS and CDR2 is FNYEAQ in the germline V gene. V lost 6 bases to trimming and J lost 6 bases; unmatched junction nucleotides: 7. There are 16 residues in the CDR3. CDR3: CASRPGLAGGSDTQYF. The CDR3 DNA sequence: TGTGCCAGCAGACCCGGACTAGCGGGAGGGTCCGATACGCAGTATTTT.

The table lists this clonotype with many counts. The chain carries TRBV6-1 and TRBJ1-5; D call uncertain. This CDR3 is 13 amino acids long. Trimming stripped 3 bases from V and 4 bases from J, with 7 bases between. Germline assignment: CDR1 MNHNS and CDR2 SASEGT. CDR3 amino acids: CASSETENQPQHF. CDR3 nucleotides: TGTGCCAGCAGTGAGACGGAAAATCAGCCCCAGCATTTT.

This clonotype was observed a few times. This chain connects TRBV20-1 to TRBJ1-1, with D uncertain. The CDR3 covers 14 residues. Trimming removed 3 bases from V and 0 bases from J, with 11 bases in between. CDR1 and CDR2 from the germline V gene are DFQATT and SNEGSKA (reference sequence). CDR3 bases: TGCAGTGCTAGGGAGACCGCGGTGAACACTGAAGCTTTCTTT. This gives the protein CSARETAVNTEAFF.

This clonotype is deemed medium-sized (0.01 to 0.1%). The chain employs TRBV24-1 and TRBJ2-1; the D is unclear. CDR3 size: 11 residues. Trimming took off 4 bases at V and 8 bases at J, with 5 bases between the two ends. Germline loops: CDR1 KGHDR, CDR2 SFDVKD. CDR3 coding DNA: TGTGCCACCAGTGACCCGGATGAGCAGTTCTTC. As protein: CATSDPDEQFF.

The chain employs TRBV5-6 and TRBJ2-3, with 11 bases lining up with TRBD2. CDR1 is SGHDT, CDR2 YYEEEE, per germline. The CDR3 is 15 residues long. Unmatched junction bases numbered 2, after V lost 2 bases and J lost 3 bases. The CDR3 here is CASSFSGRVTDTQYF. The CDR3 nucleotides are TGTGCCAGCAGCTTTAGCGGGAGGGTAACAGATACGCAGTATTTT.

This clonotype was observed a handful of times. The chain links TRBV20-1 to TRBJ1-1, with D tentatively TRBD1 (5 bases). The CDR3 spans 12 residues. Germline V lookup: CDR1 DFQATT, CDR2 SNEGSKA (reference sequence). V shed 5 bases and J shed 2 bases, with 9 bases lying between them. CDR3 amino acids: CSALGPNTEAFF. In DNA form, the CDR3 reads TGCAGTGCTCTGGGACCCAACACTGAAGCTTTCTTT.